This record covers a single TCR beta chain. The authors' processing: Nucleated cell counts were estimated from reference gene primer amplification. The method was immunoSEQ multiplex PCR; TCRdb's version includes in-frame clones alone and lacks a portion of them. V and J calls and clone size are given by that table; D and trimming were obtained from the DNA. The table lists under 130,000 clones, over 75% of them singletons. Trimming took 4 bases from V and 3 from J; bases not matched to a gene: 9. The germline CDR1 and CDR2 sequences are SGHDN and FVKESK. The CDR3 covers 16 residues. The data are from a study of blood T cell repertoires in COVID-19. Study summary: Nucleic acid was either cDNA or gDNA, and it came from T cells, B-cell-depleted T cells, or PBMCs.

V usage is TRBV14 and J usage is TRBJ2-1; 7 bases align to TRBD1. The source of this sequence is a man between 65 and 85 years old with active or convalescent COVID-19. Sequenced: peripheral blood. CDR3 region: CASSLSRAGGYNEQFF. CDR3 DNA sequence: TGTGCCAGCAGCCTTAGTAGGGCAGGGGGCTACAATGAGCAGTTCTTC.